This TCR beta chain is from a study of response to subunit inactivated influenza vaccine. This clonotype occurred a few times. TCRdb ran MiXCR on the RT-PCR reads and lists one entry per CDR3 protein. In the table there are just under 550,000 distinct CDR3 sequences, under 25% of which are singletons. These data were also reused for a study on T cells expressing NK-cell markers. That investigation notes: 5'RACE template switching with UMIs generated TCR beta cDNA. It was sorted CD3+CD56-NKG2C+, CD3+CD56+NKG2C- and CD3+CD56+NKG2C+ T cells that provided the TCR beta repertoires. Of eight sequenced donors, seven were HCMV-seropositive and one HCMV-seronegative. Alpha-beta TCR T cells were the sole sorting target in several experiments, owing to an anti-gamma-delta TCR antibody. No clear determination of HCMV specificity was made for expanded NKG2C+ T cell clones.

The clonotype comes from a man between 50 and 59 years old who received an inactivated influenza vaccine. The source material was CD4+ T cells sorted from PBMCs, sampled roughly 12 days after vaccination.

The CDR3 DNA reads TGTGCCAGCAGTTTTGGATCTGGAGTAATCTACGAGCAGTACTTC. It yields the protein CASSFGSGVIYEQYF. The chain joins TRBV28 to TRBJ2-7; no firm D call. Germline CDR1 is MDHEN and CDR2 is SYDVKM. This CDR3 comprises 15 residues. V was shortened by 3 bases and J by 3 bases, with 15 bases between the two germline ends.